Below are 21 T cell receptor beta chains sequenced from a single sample in a study of blood T cell repertoires in COVID-19. Clones were sequenced by immunoSEQ multiplex PCR, and TCRdb holds only the in-frame ones, with some missing. The sample gives about 220,000 clones, roughly 80% of which show up once; 3.6% is in the top ten. Input material: PBMCs or T cells enriched from blood (not recorded which). The receptor set was obtained from a woman between 40 and 50 years old who had been exposed to COVID-19.

This rearrangement joins TRBV23-1 to TRBJ1-2; D gene uncertain. TRBV23-1 is known as an ORF, though its function is uncertain. Trimming shortened V by 9 bases and J by 6 bases, and 23 bases separated the two germline ends. The CDR3 sequence is 15 residues long. CDR3 region: CARKPGGDGLNGYTF. In nucleotides, the CDR3 is TGCGCCAGGAAACCCGGCGGGGATGGTCTGAATGGCTACACCTTC.

The chain employs TRBV2 and TRBJ2-2, with 7 bases that match TRBD1. With 0 bases clipped from V and 0 bases from J, the junction kept 1 base outside the gene matches. Germline lookup yields CDR1 SNHLY and CDR2 FYNNEI. The CDR3 sequence is 16 residues long. DNA for the CDR3: TGTGCCAGCAGTGAAGCGGGGACAGCGAACACCGGGGAGCTGTTTTTT. Protein product: CASSEAGTANTGELFF.

The V and J genes are TRBV10-3 and TRBJ2-3, with D possibly matching TRBD2 (6 bases). The length of the CDR3 is 17 residues. The germline V and J ends were trimmed by 4 bases and 0 bases, with 17 bases remaining between them. Germline V gene lookup returns CDR1 ENHRY and CDR2 SYGVKD. The CDR3 bases are TGTGCCATCAGTGGAGGAGGGTCTAGCCGGAGCACAGATACGCAGTATTTT. Translating gives CAISGGGSSRSTDTQYF.

V and J are TRBV6-1 and TRBJ2-1; 10 bases map to TRBD2. Trimming removed 2 bases from V and 5 bases from J; junction bases left unmatched: 3. Germline lookup yields CDR1 MNHNS and CDR2 SASEGT. The length of the CDR3 is 15 residues. The CDR3 bases are TGTGCCAGCAGTGAATATCTAGCGGGGGACAATGAGCAGTTCTTC. Translated: CASSEYLAGDNEQFF.

This clone was counted once. The chain has TRBV6-2 or TRBV6-3 and TRBJ1-2; 8 bases fit TRBD1. The CDR3 totals 13 residues. Germline-derived CDR1 and CDR2 are MNHEY and SVGEGT. V shed 6 bases, J shed 8 bases, and the junction held 8 bases outside the gene matches. The CDR3: CASSTLDRGGYTF. The CDR3 nucleotides read TGTGCCAGCAGCACCCTAGACAGGGGCGGCTACACCTTC.

This clone appeared a single time. This chain links TRBV19 with TRBJ2-3; TRBD2 is a possible D gene (5 bases). The germline CDR1 and CDR2 sequences are LNHDA and SQIVND (reference sequence). This CDR3 has 15 residues. V was clipped by 5 bases and J by 3 bases, with 15 bases between them. The CDR3 sequence: CASSFNLGRTDTQYF. The CDR3, as DNA: TGTGCCAGTAGTTTTAATTTGGGGAGAACAGATACGCAGTATTTT.

V and J are TRBV9 and TRBJ1-4, with D maybe TRBD1 (6 bases). CDR1 SGDLS and CDR2 YYNGEE come from the germline V gene. CDR3 length: 15 amino acids. V was shortened by 4 bases and J by 8 bases, with 18 bases between the two germline ends. CDR3: CASSSTQGFGEKLFF. DNA for the CDR3: TGTGCCAGCAGCTCGACACAGGGCTTTGGGGAAAAACTGTTTTTT.

The CDR3 DNA follows: TGTGCCAGCAGCTCTCGGGGGTTCGACTATGGCTACACCTTC. Translating gives CASSSRGFDYGYTF. The chain is built from TRBV3-1 (or the pseudogene TRBV3-2) and TRBJ1-2; D is possibly TRBD1 (5 bases). The CDR3 runs to 14 residues. V lost 5 bases and J 3 bases, leaving 13 bases between the germline ends. Germline CDR1 and CDR2: LGHDT and YNNKEL (reference sequence).

V is TRBV5-4 and J is TRBJ1-1; no firm D call. The V end lost 2 bases, the J end lost 5 bases, and 13 bases lay between the germline ends. CDR3 length: 14 amino acids. CDR1 and CDR2 (germline): SGHNT, YYREEE (reference sequence). The CDR3 nucleotides read TGTGCCAGCAGCTTTATAGCGGTCGGGACTGAAGCTTTCTTT. Translated: CASSFIAVGTEAFF.

V gene TRBV19 combines with J gene TRBJ2-3; 11 positions match TRBD2. The germline CDR1 and CDR2 sequences are LNHDA and SQIVND (reference sequence). The CDR3 loop spans 16 amino acids. V dropped 3 bases and J dropped 0; count of bases not matched to a gene: 2. The CDR3 sequence is CASSILAGGSTDTQYF. CDR3 bases: TGTGCCAGTAGTATTTTAGCGGGGGGGAGCACAGATACGCAGTATTTT.

This chain joins TRBV6-1 and TRBJ1-2; possibly TRBD1 for D (5 bases). Germline V lookup: CDR1 MNHNS, CDR2 SASEGT. The CDR3 runs to 13 residues. Trimming shortened V by 3 bases and J by 8 bases, and 13 bases separated the two germline ends. The CDR3 DNA reads as TGTGCCAGCAGTGACACAGGCGTTGGAGGCTACACCTTC. Amino acid sequence: CASSDTGVGGYTF.

This chain joins TRBV3-1 (or the pseudogene TRBV3-2) and TRBJ1-3; the D is unclear. V was pared by 3 bases and J by 4 bases, with 4 bases between. From germline, CDR1 is LGHDT and CDR2 YNNKEL (reference sequence). The CDR3 consists of 12 residues. In DNA, the CDR3 is TGTGCCAGCAGCCATGGCGGAAACACCATATATTTT. As protein: CASSHGGNTIYF.

V is TRBV7-9 and J is TRBJ2-1; 8 nucleotides match TRBD2. Germline-derived CDR1 and CDR2 are SEHNR and FQNEAQ (reference sequence). J lost 6 bases, V lost 0 bases, and 7 bases had no gene match. The CDR3 totals 16 residues. The CDR3 nucleotides read TGTGCCAGCAGCTTAGCCGGCGCGGGGGGCGGCAATGAGCAGTTCTTC. Translated: CASSLAGAGGGNEQFF. Looking up the rest from reference TRBV7-9 and TRBJ2-1 gives the full variable domain: DTGVSQNPRHKITKRGQNVTFRCDPISEHNRLYWYRQTLGQGPEFLTYFQNEAQLEKSRLLSDRFSAERPKGSFSTLEIQRTEQGDSAMYLCASSLAGAGGGNEQFFGPGTRLTVL.

The chain couples TRBV7-2 to TRBJ1-2, with TRBD1 matching 7 bases. The CDR3 has 16 amino acids. The germline CDR1 and CDR2 sequences are SGHTA and FQGNSA. V was pared by 1 base and J by 4 bases, with 9 bases of the junction left unmatched. Here the CDR3 DNA reads TGTGCCAGCAGCTTAGTTAATACAGGGGCCCGCTATGGCTACACCTTC. As protein: CASSLVNTGARYGYTF.

The count of this clone is one. The genes are TRBV28 and TRBJ1-2; weak D call: TRBD1 (5 bases). Trimming took 5 bases from V and 3 from J, leaving 10 bases between them. The CDR3 extends over 13 amino acids. The germline gives CDR1 MDHEN, CDR2 SYDVKM. The CDR3 loop reads CASSGVGDYGYTF. DNA of the CDR3: TGTGCCAGCAGTGGGGTAGGGGACTATGGCTACACCTTC.

J is TRBJ1-2 and V is TRBV6-1; maybe TRBD1 (6 bases). Germline CDR1 and CDR2: MNHNS and SASEGT. This CDR3 is built from 14 residues. Deletions cut 0 bases from V and 5 bases from J, with 10 bases between. The CDR3 region has the DNA TGTGCCAGCAGTGAAGCGACAGGAAGTTATGGCTACACCTTC. This codes for CASSEATGSYGYTF.

This chain uses TRBV29-1 with TRBJ2-7, with TRBD1 identical over 7 bases. CDR3 length equals 14 residues. The germline gives CDR1 SQVTM, CDR2 ANQGSEA. The J segment lost 1 base and the V segment lost 4 bases, leaving 7 bases of the junction unmatched. The CDR3 nucleotides read TGCAGCGTTGGGGGTCGGACAGGATCCTACGAGCAGTACTTC. As protein: CSVGGRTGSYEQYF.

This clone was counted a few times. The chain joins TRBV7-2 to TRBJ1-6; weak D call: TRBD1 (6 bases). CDR1 is SGHTA and CDR2 is FQGNSA in the germline V gene. The CDR3 runs to 17 residues. Trimming shortened V by 5 bases and J by 0 bases, and 14 bases separated the two germline ends. CDR3: CASSPGQLSSYNSPLHF. In DNA, the CDR3 is TGTGCCAGCAGCCCAGGACAGTTGAGCTCCTATAATTCACCCCTCCACTTT.

The rearrangement uses TRBV14 and TRBJ2-7; perhaps TRBD1 as D (6 bases). The CDR3 has 15 amino acids. Germline CDR1 is SGHDN and CDR2 is FVKESK. With 4 bases removed from V and 4 bases from J, the gap between germline ends came to 17 bases. The CDR3 is CASSRTGMIIYEQYF. As DNA, the CDR3 is TGTGCCAGCAGCCGTACAGGGATGATTATATACGAGCAGTACTTC.

This rearrangement joins TRBV7-2 to TRBJ1-2; D is unresolved. CDR3 size: 12 residues. V was clipped by 1 base and J by 5 bases, with 5 bases between them. Germline V gene lookup returns CDR1 SGHTA and CDR2 FQGNSA. DNA for the CDR3: TGTGCCAGCAGCTTAGAAGCGTATGGCTACACCTTC. The encoded protein is CASSLEAYGYTF.

The V gene is TRBV19, the J gene TRBJ1-1; TRBD1 is a possible D gene (5 bases). Germline values: CDR1 LNHDA, CDR2 SQIVND (reference sequence). The CDR3 extends over 15 amino acids. V lost 5 bases to trimming and J lost 5 bases, with 18 bases between them. In DNA, the CDR3 is TGTGCCAGTAGTCTCACGGGAGGGGTAGGGACTGAAGCTTTCTTT. Translation: CASSLTGGVGTEAFF.